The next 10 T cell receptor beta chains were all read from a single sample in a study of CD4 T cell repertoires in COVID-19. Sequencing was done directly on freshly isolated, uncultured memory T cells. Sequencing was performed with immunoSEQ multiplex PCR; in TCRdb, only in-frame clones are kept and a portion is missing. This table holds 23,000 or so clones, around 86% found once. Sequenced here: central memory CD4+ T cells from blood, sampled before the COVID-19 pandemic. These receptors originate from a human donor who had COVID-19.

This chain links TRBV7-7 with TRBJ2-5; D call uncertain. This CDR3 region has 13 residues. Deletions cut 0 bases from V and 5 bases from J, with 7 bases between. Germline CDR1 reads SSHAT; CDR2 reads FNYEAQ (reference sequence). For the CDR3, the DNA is TGTGCCAGCAGCTTAGCGCTACCGGAGACCCAGTACTTC. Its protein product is CASSLALPETQYF.

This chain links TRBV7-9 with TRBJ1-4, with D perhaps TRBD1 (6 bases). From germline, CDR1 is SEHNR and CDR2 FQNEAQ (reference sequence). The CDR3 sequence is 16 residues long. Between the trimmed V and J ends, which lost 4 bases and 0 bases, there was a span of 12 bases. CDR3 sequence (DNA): TGTGCCAGCAGCTATGGACAGCCATCAACTAATGAAAAACTGTTTTTT. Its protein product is CASSYGQPSTNEKLFF.

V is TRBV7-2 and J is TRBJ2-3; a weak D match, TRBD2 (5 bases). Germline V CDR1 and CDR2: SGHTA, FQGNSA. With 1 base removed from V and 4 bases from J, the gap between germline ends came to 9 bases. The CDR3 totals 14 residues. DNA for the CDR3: TGTGCCAGCAGCTTAGGGACTCGATCAGATACGCAGTATTTT. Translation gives CASSLGTRSDTQYF. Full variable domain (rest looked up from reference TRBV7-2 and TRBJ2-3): GAGVSQSPSNKVTEKGKDVELRCDPISGHTALYWYRQSLGQGLEFLIYFQGNSAPDKSGLPSDRFSAERTGGSVSTLTIQRTQQEDSAVYLCASSLGTRSDTQYFGPGTRLTVL.

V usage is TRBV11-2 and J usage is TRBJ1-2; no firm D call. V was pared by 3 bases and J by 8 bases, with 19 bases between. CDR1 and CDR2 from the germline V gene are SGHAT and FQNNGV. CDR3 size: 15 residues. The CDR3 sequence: CASSFSPGSWEGYTF. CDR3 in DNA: TGTGCCAGCAGCTTTAGCCCCGGGAGCTGGGAGGGCTACACCTTC.

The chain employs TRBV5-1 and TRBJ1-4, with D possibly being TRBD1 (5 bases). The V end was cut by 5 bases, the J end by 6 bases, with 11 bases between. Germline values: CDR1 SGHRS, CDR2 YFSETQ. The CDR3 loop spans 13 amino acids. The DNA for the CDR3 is TGCGCCAGCAGTAGGGCCAGGGATGAAAAACTGTTTTTT. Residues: CASSRARDEKLFF.

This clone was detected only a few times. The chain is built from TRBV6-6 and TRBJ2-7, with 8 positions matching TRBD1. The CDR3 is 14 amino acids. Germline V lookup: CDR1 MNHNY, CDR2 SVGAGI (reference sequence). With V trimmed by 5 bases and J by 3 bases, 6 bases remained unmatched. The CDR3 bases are TGTGCCAGCAGTCCCCCCACAGGGGGCTACGAGCAGTACTTC. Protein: CASSPPTGGYEQYF.

The CDR3 here is CASSVPLQGTEAFF. CDR3 in DNA: TGTGCCAGCAGCGTACCATTACAGGGAACTGAAGCTTTCTTT. The V gene is TRBV9, the J gene TRBJ1-1; a weak D match, TRBD1 (6 bases). The V and J ends lost 1 base and 5 bases respectively, with 12 bases between them. The germline V gene has CDR1 SGDLS and CDR2 YYNGEE. This CDR3 is built from 14 residues.

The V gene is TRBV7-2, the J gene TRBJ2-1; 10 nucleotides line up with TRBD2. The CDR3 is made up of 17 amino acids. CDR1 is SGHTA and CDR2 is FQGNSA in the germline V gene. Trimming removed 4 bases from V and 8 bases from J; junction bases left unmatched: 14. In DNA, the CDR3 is TGTGCCAGCAGCTCTAAAGCGGGGGGGCTGTTTATCGATGAGCAGTTCTTC. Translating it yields CASSSKAGGLFIDEQFF.

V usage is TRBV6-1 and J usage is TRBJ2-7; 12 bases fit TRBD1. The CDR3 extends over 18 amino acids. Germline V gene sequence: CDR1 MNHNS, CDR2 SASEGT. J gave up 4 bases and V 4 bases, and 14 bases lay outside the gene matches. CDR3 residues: CASSAGTGGRSEAYEQYF. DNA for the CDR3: TGTGCCAGCAGTGCTGGGACAGGGGGCCGCAGTGAGGCATACGAGCAGTACTTC.

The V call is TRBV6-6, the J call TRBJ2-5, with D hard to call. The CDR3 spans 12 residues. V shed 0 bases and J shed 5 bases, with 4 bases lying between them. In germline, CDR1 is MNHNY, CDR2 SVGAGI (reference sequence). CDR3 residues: CASSYSRETQYF. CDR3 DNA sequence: TGTGCCAGCAGTTACTCGAGGGAGACCCAGTACTTC.